The following is a T cell receptor (beta chain) sequence with its context. No antigen is known for it. No quality values exist for individual bases; no much larger clone is one base distant. The data are from a study of shared clonotypes between healthy human individuals (dated by TCRdb to about 2020). Notes on the research overall: Three men and a couple of women, aged 18 to 49 years, made up the cohort. The study deeply sequenced blood TCR repertoires of five healthy adults to estimate repertoire size and the extent of clonotype sharing between individuals. To increase sequencing depth and limit assay-specific biases, TCR repertoire library preparation and sequencing were carried out by different laboratories using diverse techniques. For each donor, CD4 naive and CD4 memory were each given three plates, CD8 naive was given two plates, and CD8 memory was given one plate. Each donor's leukapheresis produced roughly between roughly 0.94 and 9.5 billion PBMCs. General study outcomes and caveats: The small number of donors limited the genetic and exposure-history diversity represented. Sampling was restricted to blood, and TCR repertoires in tissues likely differ from the TCR repertoires found in blood. Naive subsets generally had larger estimated clonotype richness than memory subsets. Compared with non-shared clonotypes, the clonotypes found in all four sorted-subset donors had higher generation probabilities. Incomplete sequencing was indicated by rarefaction of sorted-subset datasets, despite the large sequencing depth. Pairwise subsampling led to the expectation that sequencing depth would affect the degree of clonotype sharing among donors. When a handful of donors were compared, the shared fraction of clonotypes was around 5.1% for naive CD4, around 3.5% for naive CD8, 2.3% for memory CD4, and around 0.37% for memory CD8.

For the CD8 naive samples, CD45RO-negative cells were positively selected for CCR7, yielding a CD45RA+CCR7+ population from which TemRA cells were excluded. Healthy HIV-negative adults with no recently reported acute infections or vaccinations were included as donors. Only Caucasian adults living in Nashville, Tennessee, USA were represented among the donors. After blood collection by leukapheresis, PBMCs were isolated using Ficoll-Histopaque density gradient centrifugation and then cryopreserved in the vapor phase of liquid nitrogen. Analytical flow cytometry was used to check the purity and quantity of every magnetically sorted T cell population. Genomic DNA was isolated from each sorted fraction and quantified by UV absorbance on a Nanodrop 2000c. TCR CDR3 regions were amplified from genomic DNA by multiplex PCR using the deep immunoSEQ assay. For each cell subset, the extracted genomic DNA was distributed evenly across all wells of several immunoSEQ 96-well plates, and each plate served as one replicate. For sorted subsets, each replicate PCR was loaded with 200 ng genomic DNA, equivalent to approximately 27,000 T cell genomes. Purified libraries were quantified with a Qubit 3.0 fluorometer, sized on a Bioanalyzer 2100, and re-quantified with the KAPA Library Quantification kit. Every immunoSEQ 96-well plate was sequenced on a separate single-read 150-cycle Illumina NextSeq 550 flow cell. The paper's data handling went like this. Because the immunoSEQ output included only junctional sequences and no quality scores, the filtering could not be the same as the filtering used for full-length reads. Sequences were annotated with PyIR, a Python wrapper for IgBLAST v1.9, and V/J genes and CDR3 were assigned using IMGT germline references. Reads with weak V/J assignments (E-value above 1e-6), missing CDR3, stop codons, out-of-frame junctions, or ambiguous translated residues were removed. V3J clonotypes were defined as sequences sharing an identical inferred V gene, J gene, and CDR3 amino acid sequence. Percentage overlap between repertoires was computed as shared unique clonotypes divided by the size of the smaller repertoire. RTK rarefaction, the Chao1 estimator, and Recon v2.1 estimates of unobserved clonotypes were used to assess repertoire richness. Generation probabilities were computed with OLGA for all TCRbeta clonotypes obtained by the gDNA method from four donors. This is the immuneACCESS table as TCRdb keeps it, with only in-frame sequences that have V and J called. A part of the clones is gone; compared with another copy, unresolved V genes explain less than half, and the rest is unexplained. D and trimming come from the DNA, and the V and J calls and clone size come from that table. Within this sample are approximately 840,000 clones, with 96% of them counted one time only. Around 0.25% of the sample is in the top ten clones.

From cysteine to phenylalanine, the CDR3 is 15 amino acids long. Only the CDR3 part of the read is kept: 45 bases, read in frame from the first base. Relative to germline, V is missing 5 bases and J is missing 3 bases, with 8 bases of the junction outside any gene match. CDR1 and CDR2, looked up from the germline V gene (reference sequence), are MNHEY and SMNVEV. The sequence links TRBV27 to TRBJ2-7, with 9 junctional bases fitting TRBD2. This clonotype was sampled from a man in his thirties or forties in good health. Source material: naive CD8+ T cells sorted from blood. The cell subset or site tag for this specimen amounts to: CD45RA+CCR7+. The nucleotides are TGTGCCAGCAGTCTGGTAGCGGGAGAGTACTACGAGCAGTACTTC. This sequence encodes CASSLVAGEYYEQYF.